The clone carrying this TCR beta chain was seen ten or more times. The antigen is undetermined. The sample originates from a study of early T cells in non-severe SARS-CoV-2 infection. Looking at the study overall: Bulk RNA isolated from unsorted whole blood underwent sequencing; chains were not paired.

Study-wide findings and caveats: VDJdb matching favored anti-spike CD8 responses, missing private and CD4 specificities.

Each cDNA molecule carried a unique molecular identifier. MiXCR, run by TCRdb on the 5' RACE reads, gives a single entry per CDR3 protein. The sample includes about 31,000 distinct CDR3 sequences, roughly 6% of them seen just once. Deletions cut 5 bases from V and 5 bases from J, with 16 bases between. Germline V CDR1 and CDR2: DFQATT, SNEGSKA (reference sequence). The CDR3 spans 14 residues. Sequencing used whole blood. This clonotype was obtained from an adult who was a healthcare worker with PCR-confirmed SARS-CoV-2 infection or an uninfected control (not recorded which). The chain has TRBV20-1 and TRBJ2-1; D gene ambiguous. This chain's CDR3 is CSALYQLSHNEQFF. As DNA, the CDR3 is TGCAGTGCTCTCTACCAGCTTTCCCACAATGAGCAGTTCTTC.